This TCR beta chain stems from a study of cytomegalovirus exposure and HLA in healthy donors. The CDR3 totals 14 residues. The germline V gene has CDR1 SGHDN and CDR2 FVKESK. V was pared by 1 base and J by 4 bases, with 10 bases between. Both 60 Vbeta primers and 13 Jbeta primers went into the PCR. Assay: immunoSEQ multiplex PCR; the TCRdb copy retains only in-frame clones and omits some. The sample has around 97,000 clones; approximately 66% are singletons. The sequence derives from a woman aged 45-65 years in good health and CMV-seronegative. The chain combines TRBV14 with TRBJ1-2; a possible D gene is TRBD1 (5 bases). The sequenced material came from PBMCs. CDR3 sequence reads: CASSQGGTRYGYTF. CDR3 coding DNA: TGTGCCAGCAGCCAAGGCGGGACTCGCTATGGCTACACCTTC.